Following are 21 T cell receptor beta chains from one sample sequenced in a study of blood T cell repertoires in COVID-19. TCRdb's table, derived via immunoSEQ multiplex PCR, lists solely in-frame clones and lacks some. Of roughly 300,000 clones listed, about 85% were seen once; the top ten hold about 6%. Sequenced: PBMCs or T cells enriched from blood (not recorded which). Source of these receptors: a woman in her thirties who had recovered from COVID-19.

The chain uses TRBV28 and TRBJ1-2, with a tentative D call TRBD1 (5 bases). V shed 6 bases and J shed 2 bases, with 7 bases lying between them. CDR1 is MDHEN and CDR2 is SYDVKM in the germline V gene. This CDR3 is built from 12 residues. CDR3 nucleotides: TGTGCCAGCAGCGGACAAAACTATGGCTACACCTTC. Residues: CASSGQNYGYTF.

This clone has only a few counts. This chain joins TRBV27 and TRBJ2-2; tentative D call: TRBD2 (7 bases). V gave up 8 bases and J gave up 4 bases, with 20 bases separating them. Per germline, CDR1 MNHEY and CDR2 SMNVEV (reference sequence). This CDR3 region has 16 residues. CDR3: CASHLGRGAVTGELFF. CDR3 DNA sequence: TGTGCCAGCCATCTCGGTCGGGGGGCGGTCACCGGGGAGCTGTTTTTT.

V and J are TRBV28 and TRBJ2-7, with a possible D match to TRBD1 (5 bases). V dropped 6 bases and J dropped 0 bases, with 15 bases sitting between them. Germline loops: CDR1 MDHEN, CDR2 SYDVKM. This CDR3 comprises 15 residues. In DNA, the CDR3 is TGTGCCAGCAGCCTAACAGGCAGGAGCTCCTACGAGCAGTACTTC. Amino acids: CASSLTGRSSYEQYF.

This CDR3 reads CASSLSGGTAFF. The CDR3, as DNA: TGTGCCAGCAGCTTAAGTGGGGGGACAGCTTTCTTT. The chain uses TRBV7-2 and TRBJ1-1; tentatively, D is TRBD1 (5 bases). Trimming left V 2 bases short and J 10 bases short, with 11 bases between. Germline CDR1 reads SGHTA; CDR2 reads FQGNSA. This CDR3 has 12 amino acids.

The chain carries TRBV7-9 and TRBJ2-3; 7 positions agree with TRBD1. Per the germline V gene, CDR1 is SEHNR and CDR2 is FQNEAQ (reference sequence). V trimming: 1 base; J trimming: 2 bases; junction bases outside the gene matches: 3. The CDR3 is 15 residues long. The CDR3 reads CASSLVGQPTDTQYF. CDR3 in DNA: TGTGCCAGCAGCTTAGTGGGACAGCCCACAGATACGCAGTATTTT.

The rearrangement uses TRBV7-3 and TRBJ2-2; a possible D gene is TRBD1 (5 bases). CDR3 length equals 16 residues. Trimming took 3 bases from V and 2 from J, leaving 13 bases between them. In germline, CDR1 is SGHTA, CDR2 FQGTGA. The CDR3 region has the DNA TGTGCCAGCAGCTTGGGGCACCTTCTTAACACCGGGGAGCTGTTTTTT. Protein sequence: CASSLGHLLNTGELFF.

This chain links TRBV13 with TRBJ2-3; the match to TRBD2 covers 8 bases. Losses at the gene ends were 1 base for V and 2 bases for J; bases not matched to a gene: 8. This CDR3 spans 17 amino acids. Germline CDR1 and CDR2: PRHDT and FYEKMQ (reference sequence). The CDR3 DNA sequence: TGTGCCAGCAGCTTAGTAGGGCTAGCGGGCACCACAGATACGCAGTATTTT. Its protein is CASSLVGLAGTTDTQYF.

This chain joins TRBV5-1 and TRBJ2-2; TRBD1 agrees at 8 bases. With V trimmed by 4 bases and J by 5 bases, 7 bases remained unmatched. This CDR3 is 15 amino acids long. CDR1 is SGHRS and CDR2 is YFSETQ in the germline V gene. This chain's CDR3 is CASSLGQVKTGELFF. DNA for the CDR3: TGCGCCAGCAGCCTGGGACAGGTCAAAACCGGGGAGCTGTTTTTT.

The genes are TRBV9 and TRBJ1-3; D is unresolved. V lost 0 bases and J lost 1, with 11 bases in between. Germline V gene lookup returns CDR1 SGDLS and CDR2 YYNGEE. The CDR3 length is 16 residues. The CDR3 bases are TGTGCCAGCAGCGTAGGGCCAGGCATGTCTGGAAACACCATATATTTT. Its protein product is CASSVGPGMSGNTIYF. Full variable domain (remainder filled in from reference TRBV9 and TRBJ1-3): DSGVTQTPKHLITATGQRVTLRCSPRSGDLSVYWYQQSLDQGLQFLIQYYNGEERAKGNILERFSAQQFPDLHSELNLSSLELGDSALYFCASSVGPGMSGNTIYFGEGSWLTVV.

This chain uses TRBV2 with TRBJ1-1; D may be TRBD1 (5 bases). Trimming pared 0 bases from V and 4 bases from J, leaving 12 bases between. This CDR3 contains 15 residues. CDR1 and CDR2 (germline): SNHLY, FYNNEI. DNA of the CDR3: TGTGCCAGCAGTGAAGCCACCGCGGGGGGCACTGAAGCTTTCTTT. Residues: CASSEATAGGTEAFF.

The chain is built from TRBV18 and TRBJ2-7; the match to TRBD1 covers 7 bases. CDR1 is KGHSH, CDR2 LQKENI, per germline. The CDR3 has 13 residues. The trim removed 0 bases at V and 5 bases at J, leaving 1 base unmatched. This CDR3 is CASSPPGTDEQYF. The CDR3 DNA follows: TGTGCCAGCTCACCACCGGGGACAGACGAGCAGTACTTC.

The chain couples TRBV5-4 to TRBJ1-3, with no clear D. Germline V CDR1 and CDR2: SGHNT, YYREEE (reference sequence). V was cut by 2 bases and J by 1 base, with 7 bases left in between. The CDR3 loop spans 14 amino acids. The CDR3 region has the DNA TGTGCCAGCAGCTTCTGGAGTTCTGGAAACACCATATATTTT. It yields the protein CASSFWSSGNTIYF.

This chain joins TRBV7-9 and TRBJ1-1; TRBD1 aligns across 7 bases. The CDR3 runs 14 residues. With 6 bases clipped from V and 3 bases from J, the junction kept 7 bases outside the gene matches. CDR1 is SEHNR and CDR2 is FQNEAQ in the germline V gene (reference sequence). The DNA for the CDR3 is TGTGCCAGCAGACCAATCCAGGGGGACACTGAAGCTTTCTTT. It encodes CASRPIQGDTEAFF. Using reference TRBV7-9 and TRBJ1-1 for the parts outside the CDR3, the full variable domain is DTGVSQNPRHKITKRGQNVTFRCDPISEHNRLYWYRQTLGQGPEFLTYFQNEAQLEKSRLLSDRFSAERPKGSFSTLEIQRTEQGDSAMYLCASRPIQGDTEAFFGQGTRLTVV.

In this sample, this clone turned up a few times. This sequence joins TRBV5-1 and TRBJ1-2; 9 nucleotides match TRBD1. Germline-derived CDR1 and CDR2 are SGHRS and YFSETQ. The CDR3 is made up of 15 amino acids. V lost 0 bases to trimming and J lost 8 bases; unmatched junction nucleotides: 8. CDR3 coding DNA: TGCGCCAGCAGCTTGGGGGACAGGGTGATAGGCGGCTACACCTTC. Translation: CASSLGDRVIGGYTF.

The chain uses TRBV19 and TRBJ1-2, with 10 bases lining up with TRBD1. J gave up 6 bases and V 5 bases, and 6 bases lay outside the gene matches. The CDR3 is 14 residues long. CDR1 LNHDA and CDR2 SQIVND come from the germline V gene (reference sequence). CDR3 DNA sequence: TGTGCCAGTAGTGTTCCCGGGACAGGGGATGGCTACACCTTC. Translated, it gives CASSVPGTGDGYTF.

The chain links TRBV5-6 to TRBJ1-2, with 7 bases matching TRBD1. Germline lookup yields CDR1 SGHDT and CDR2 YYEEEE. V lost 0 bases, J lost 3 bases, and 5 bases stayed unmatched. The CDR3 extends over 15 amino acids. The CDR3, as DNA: TGTGCCAGCAGCTTGGCGCAGGGGGTGTACTATGGCTACACCTTC. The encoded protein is CASSLAQGVYYGYTF.

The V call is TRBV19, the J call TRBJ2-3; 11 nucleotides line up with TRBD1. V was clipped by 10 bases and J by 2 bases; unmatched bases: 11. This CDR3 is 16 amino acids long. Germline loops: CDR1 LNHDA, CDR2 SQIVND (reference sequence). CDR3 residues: CATRYGTGGPTDTQYF. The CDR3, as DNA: TGTGCCACCCGCTATGGGACAGGGGGGCCCACAGATACGCAGTATTTT.

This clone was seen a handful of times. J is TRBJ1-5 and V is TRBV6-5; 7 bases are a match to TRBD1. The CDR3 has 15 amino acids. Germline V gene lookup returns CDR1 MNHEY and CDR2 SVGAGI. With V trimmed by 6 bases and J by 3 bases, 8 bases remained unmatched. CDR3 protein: CASRVLGQDNQPQHF. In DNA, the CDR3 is TGTGCCAGCAGGGTCCTCGGACAGGACAATCAGCCCCAGCATTTT.

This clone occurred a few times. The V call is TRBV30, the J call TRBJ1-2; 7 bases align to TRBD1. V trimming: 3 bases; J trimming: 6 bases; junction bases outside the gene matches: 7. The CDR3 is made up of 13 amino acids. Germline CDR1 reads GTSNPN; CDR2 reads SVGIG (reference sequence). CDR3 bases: TGTGCCTGGAGCCGGGACAGAACCGATGGCTACACCTTC. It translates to CAWSRDRTDGYTF.

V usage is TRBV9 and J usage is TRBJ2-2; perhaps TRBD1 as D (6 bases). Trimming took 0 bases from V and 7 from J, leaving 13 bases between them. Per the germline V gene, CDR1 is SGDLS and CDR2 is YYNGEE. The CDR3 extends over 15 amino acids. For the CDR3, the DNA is TGTGCCAGCAGCGTAGTACAACAGGGTGGCGGGGAGCTGTTTTTT. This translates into CASSVVQQGGGELFF.

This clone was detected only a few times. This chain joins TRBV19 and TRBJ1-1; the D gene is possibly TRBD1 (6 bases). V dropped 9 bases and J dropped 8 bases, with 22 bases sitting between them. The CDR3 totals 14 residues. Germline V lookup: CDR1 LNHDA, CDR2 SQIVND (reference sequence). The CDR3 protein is CASRQDPGLGEAFF. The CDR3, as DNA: TGTGCCAGCCGACAGGACCCCGGGTTAGGAGAAGCTTTCTTT.